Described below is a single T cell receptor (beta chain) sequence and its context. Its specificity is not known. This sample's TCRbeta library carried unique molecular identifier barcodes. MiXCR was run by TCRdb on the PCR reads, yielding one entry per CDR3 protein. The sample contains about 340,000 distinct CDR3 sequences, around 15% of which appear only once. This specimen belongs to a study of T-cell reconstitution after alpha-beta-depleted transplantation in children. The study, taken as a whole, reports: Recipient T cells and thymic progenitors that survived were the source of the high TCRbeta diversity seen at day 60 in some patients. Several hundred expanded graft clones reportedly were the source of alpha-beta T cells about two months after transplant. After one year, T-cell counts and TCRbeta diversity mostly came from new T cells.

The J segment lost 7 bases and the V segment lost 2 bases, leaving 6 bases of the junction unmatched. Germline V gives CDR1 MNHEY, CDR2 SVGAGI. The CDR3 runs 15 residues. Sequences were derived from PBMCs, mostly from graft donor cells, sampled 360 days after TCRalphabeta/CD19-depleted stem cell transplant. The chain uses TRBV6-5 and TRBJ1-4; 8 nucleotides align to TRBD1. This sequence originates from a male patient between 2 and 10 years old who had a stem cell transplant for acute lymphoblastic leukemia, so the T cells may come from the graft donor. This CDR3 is CASSYAGGASEKLFF. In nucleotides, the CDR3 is TGTGCCAGCAGTTACGCAGGGGGCGCGAGTGAAAAACTGTTTTTT.